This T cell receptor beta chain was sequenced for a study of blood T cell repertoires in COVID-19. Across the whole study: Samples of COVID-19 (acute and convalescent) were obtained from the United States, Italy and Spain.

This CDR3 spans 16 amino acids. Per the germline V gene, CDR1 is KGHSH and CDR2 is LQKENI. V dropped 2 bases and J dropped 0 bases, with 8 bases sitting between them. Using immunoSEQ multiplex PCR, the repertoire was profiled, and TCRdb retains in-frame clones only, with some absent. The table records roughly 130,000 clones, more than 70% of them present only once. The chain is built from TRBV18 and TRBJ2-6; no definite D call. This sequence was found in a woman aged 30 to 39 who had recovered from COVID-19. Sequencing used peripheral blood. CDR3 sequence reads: CASSPSRNSGANVLTF. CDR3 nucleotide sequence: TGTGCCAGCTCACCATCGAGGAACTCTGGGGCCAACGTCCTGACTTTC. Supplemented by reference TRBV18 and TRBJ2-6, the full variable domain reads NAGVMQNPRHLVRRRGQEARLRCSPMKGHSHVYWYRQLPEEGLKFMVYLQKENIIDESGMPKERFSAEFPKEGPSILRIQQVVRGDSAAYFCASSPSRNSGANVLTFGAGSRLTVL.